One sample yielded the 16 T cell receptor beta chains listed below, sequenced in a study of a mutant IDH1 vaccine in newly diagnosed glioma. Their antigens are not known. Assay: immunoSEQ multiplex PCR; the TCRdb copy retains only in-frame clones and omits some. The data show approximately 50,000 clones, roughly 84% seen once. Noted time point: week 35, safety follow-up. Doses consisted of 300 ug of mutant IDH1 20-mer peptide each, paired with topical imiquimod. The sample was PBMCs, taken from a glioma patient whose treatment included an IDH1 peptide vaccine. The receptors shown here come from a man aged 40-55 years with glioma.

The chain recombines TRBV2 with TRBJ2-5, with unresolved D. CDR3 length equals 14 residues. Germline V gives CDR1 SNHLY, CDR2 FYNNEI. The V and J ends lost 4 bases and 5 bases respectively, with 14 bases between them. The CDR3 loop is CASSVNSLGETQYF. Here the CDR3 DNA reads TGTGCCAGCAGTGTAAACAGCCTAGGGGAGACCCAGTACTTC.

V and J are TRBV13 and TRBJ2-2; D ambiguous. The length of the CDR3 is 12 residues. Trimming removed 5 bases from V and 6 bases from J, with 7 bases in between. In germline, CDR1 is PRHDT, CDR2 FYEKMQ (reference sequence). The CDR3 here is CASSVLAGELFF. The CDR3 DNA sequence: TGTGCCAGCAGCGTACTGGCCGGGGAGCTGTTTTTT.

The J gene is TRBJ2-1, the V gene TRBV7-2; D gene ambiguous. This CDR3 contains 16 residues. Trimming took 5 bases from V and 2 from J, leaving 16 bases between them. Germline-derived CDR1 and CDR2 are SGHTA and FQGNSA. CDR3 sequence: CASSLRTRSTYNEQFF. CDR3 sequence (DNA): TGTGCCAGCAGCCTCCGGACCAGGAGTACCTACAATGAGCAGTTCTTC.

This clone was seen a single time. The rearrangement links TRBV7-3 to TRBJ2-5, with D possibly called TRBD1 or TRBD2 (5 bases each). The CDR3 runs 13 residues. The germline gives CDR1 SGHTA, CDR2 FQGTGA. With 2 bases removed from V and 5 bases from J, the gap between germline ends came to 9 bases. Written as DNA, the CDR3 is TGTGCCAGCAGCTTAGGGACCCAGGAGACCCAGTACTTC. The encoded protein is CASSLGTQETQYF.

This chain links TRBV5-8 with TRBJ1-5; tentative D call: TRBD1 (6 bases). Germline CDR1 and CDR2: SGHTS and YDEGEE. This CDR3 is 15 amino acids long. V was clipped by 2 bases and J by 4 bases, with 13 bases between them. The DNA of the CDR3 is TGTGCCAGCAGCTTCTTGGGGGCGGGAAATCAGCCCCAGCATTTT. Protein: CASSFLGAGNQPQHF.

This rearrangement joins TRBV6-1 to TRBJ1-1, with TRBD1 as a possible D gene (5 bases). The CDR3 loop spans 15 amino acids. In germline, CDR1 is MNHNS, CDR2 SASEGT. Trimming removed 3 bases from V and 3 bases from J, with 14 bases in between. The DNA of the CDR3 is TGTGCCAGCAGTGACCTCAGGGAAGTGGACACTGAAGCTTTCTTT. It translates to CASSDLREVDTEAFF.

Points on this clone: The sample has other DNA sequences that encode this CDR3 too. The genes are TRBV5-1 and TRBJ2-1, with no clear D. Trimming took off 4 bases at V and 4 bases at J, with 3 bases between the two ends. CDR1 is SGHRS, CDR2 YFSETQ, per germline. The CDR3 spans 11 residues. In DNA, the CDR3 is TGCGCCAGCAGCCTATACAATGAGCAGTTCTTC. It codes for CASSLYNEQFF.

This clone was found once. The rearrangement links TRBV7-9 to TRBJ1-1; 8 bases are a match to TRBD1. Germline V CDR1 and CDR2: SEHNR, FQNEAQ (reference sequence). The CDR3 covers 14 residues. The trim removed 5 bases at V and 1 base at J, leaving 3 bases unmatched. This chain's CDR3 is CASSPQGGNTEAFF. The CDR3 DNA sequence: TGTGCCAGCAGCCCACAGGGGGGGAACACTGAAGCTTTCTTT.

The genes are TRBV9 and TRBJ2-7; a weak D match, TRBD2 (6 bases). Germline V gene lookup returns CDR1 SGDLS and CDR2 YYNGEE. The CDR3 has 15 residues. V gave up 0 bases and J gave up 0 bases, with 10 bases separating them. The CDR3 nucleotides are TGTGCCAGCAGCGTAGGAGGGGACTCCTCCTACGAGCAGTACTTC. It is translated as CASSVGGDSSYEQYF.

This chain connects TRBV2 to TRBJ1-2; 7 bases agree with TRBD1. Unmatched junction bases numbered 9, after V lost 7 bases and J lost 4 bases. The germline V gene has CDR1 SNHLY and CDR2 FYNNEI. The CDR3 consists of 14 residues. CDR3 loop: CASTGQGGRYGYTF. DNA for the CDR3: TGTGCCAGCACAGGGCAAGGGGGCCGCTATGGCTACACCTTC.

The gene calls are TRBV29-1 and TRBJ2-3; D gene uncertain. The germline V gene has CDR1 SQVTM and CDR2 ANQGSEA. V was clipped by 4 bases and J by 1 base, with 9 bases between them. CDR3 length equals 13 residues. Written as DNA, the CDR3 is TGCAGCGTTGCCAGTGAGGGCACAGATACGCAGTATTTT. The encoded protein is CSVASEGTDTQYF.

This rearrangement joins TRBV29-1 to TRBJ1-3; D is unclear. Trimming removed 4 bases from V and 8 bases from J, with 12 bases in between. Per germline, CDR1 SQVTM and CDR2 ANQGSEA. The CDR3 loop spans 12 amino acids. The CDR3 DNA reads TGCAGCGTTGGCGAGGATGAGTACACCATATATTTT. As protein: CSVGEDEYTIYF. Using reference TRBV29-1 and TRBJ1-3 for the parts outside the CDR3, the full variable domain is SAVISQKPSRDICQRGTSLTIQCQVDSQVTMMFWYRQQPGQSLTLIATANQGSEATYESGFVIDKFPISRPNLTFSTLTVSNMSPEDSSIYLCSVGEDEYTIYFGEGSWLTVV.

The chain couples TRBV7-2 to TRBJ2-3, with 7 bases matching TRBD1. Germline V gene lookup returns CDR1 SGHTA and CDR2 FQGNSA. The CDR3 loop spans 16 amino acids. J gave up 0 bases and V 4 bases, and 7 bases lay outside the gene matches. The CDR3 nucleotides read TGTGCCAGCAGCTCGACAGGGAGTCCTAGCACAGATACGCAGTATTTT. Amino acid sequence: CASSSTGSPSTDTQYF.

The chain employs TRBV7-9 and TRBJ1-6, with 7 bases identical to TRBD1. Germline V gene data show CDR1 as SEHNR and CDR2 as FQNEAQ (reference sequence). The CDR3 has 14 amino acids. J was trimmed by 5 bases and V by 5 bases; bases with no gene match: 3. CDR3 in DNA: TGTGCCAGCAGCCGCGGACAGGATAATTCACCCCTCCACTTT. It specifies CASSRGQDNSPLHF. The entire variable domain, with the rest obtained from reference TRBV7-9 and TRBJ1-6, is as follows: DTGVSQNPRHKITKRGQNVTFRCDPISEHNRLYWYRQTLGQGPEFLTYFQNEAQLEKSRLLSDRFSAERPKGSFSTLEIQRTEQGDSAMYLCASSRGQDNSPLHFGNGTRLTVT.

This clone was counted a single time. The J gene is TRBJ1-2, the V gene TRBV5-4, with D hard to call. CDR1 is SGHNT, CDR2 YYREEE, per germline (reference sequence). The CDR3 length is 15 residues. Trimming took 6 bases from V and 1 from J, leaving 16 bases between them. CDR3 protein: CASTLTPHNNYGYTF. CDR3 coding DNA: TGTGCCAGCACCTTAACTCCTCATAATAACTATGGCTACACCTTC.

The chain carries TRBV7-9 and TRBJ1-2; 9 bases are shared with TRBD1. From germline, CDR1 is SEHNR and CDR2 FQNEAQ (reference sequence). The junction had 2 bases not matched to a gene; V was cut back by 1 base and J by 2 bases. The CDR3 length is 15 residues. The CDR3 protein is CASSLGTGVNYGYTF. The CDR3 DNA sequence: TGTGCCAGCAGCTTAGGGACAGGGGTAAACTATGGCTACACCTTC.